The clone carrying this T cell receptor beta chain was observed a few times. This sample was included in a study of T-cell reconstitution after alpha-beta-depleted transplantation in children. The CDR3 runs 16 residues. V shed 1 base and J 2 bases; nucleotides not matched to a gene: 4. Germline CDR1 reads SGHRS; CDR2 reads YFSETQ. Unique molecular identifiers were built into the TCRbeta library. TCRdb recomputed calls from the PCR reads with MiXCR, one row per CDR3 protein. The sample holds 500,000 or so distinct CDR3 sequences, about 33% seen once. Sequencing used PBMCs from the stem cell graft donor, obtained from the stem cell graft. The sequence came from a human donor who donated a stem cell graft to a child with aplastic anemia. This chain connects TRBV5-1 to TRBJ2-5, with 11 bases matching TRBD2. The CDR3 region is CASSLTSGSGQETQYF. As DNA, the CDR3 is TGCGCCAGCAGCTTGACTAGCGGGAGTGGGCAAGAGACCCAGTACTTC.